The T cell receptor (beta chain) under discussion was sequenced for a study of T cells in Graves' hyperthyroidism and ophthalmopathy. The CDR3 extends over 15 amino acids. Per the germline V gene, CDR1 is PRHDT and CDR2 is FYEKMQ (reference sequence). After removal of 5 bases from V and 2 bases from J, the junction contained 5 bases not matched to a gene. In its sample, this clonotype was seen many times. There were TCR beta CDR3 regions amplified from RNA transcripts. The HTBI primer set served for first-round RT-PCR of the TCR CDR3. TCRdb re-analysed the multiplex PCR reads in MiXCR, keeping a single row per CDR3 protein. The sample has around 540,000 distinct CDR3 sequences; 46% are singletons.

The sample was peripheral blood or thyroid tissue (not recorded which). The source is a woman aged 18-29 years with Graves' hyperthyroidism. V and J are TRBV13 and TRBJ2-7; TRBD2 matches 11 bases. CDR3 nucleotide sequence: TGTGCCAGCAGCCTGGGACTAGCGGAACCCTACGAGCAGTACTTC. Protein sequence: CASSLGLAEPYEQYF.